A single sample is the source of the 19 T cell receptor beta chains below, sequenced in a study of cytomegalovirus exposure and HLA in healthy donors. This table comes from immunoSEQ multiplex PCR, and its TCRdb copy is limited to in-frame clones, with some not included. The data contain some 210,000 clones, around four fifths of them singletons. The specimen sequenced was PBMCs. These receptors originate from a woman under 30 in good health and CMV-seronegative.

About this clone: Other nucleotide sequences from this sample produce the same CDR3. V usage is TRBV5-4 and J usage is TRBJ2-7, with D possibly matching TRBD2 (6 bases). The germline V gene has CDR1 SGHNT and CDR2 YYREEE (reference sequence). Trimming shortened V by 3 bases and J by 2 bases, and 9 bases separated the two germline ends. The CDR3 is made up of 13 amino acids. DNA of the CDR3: TGTGCCAGCAGCTCCGGGACTGCCTACGAGCAGTACTTC. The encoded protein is CASSSGTAYEQYF.

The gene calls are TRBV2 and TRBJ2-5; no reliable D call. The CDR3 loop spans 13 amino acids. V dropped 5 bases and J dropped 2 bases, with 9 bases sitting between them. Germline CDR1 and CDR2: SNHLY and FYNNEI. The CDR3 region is CASSTERQETQYF. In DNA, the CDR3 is TGTGCCAGCAGTACGGAACGTCAAGAGACCCAGTACTTC. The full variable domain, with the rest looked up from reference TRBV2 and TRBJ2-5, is EPEVTQTPSHQVTQMGQEVILRCVPISNHLYFYWYRQILGQKVEFLVSFYNNEISEKSEIFDDQFSVERPDGSNFTLKIRSTKLEDSAMYFCASSTERQETQYFGPGTRLLVL.

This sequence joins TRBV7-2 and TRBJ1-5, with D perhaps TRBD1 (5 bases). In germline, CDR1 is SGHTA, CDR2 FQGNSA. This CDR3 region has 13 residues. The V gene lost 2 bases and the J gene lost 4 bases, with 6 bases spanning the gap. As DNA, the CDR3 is TGTGCCAGCAGCTTAAGACAGAATCAGCCCCAGCATTTT. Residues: CASSLRQNQPQHF.

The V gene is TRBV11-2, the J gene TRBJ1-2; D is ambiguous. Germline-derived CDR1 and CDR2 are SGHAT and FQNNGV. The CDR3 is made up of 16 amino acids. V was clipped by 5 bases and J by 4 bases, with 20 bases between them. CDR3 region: CASSPLKAAPSYGYTF. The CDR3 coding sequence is TGTGCCAGCAGCCCCCTTAAGGCAGCCCCTAGCTATGGCTACACCTTC.

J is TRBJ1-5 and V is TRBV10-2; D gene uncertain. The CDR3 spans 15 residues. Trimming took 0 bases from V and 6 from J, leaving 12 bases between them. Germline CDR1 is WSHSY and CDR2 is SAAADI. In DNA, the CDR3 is TGCGCCAGCAGTGAGTCAACGTACTTAGGTCAGCCCCAGCATTTT. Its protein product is CASSESTYLGQPQHF.

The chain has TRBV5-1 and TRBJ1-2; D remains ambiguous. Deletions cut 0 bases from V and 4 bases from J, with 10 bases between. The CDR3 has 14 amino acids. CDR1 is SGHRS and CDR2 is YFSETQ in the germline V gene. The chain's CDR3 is CASSLVGSFYGYTF. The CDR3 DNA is TGCGCCAGCAGCTTGGTTGGGAGCTTCTATGGCTACACCTTC.

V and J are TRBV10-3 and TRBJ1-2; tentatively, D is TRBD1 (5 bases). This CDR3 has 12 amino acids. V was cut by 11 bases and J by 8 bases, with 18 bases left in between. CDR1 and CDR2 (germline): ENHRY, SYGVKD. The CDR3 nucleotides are TGTGCCTCACAACAGGATAAGTGGGGCTACACCTTC. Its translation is CASQQDKWGYTF.

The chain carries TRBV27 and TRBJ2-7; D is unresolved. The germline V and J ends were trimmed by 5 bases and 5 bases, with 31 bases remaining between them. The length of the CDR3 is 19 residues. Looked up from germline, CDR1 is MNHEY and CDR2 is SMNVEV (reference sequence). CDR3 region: CASSPAPGIGPPANHEQYF. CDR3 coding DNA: TGTGCCAGCAGTCCCGCCCCCGGTATTGGTCCCCCGGCGAACCACGAGCAGTACTTC.

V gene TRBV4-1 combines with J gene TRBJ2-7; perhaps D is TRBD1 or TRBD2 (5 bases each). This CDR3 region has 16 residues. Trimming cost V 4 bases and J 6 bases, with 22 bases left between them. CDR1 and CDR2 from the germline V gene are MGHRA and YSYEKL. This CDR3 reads CASSPQGRAAVGEQYF. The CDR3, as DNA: TGCGCCAGCAGCCCCCAGGGACGGGCCGCGGTGGGCGAGCAGTACTTC.

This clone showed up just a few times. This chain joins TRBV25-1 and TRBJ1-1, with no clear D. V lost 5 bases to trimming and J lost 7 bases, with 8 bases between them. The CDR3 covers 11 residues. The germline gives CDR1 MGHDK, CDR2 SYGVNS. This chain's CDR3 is CASSRGYEAFF. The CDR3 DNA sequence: TGTGCCAGCAGTCGGGGTTATGAAGCTTTCTTT.

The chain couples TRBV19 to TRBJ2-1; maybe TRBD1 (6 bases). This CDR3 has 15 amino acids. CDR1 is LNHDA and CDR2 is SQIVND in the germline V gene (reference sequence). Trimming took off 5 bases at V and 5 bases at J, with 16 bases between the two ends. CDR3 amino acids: CASSSASAGDNEQFF. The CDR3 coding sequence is TGTGCCAGTAGTTCTGCTTCGGCAGGGGACAATGAGCAGTTCTTC.

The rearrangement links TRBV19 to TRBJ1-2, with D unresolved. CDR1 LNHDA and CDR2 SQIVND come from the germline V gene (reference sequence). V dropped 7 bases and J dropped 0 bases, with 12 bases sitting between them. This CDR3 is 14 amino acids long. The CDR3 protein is CASNPDGSNYGYTF. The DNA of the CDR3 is TGTGCCAGTAATCCTGACGGCTCTAACTATGGCTACACCTTC.

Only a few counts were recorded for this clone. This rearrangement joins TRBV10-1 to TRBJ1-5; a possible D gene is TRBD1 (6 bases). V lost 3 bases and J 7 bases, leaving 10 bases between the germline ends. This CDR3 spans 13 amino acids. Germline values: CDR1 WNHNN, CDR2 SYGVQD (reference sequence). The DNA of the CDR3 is TGCGCCAGCAGTGATACGAGGGGGCAGCCCCAGCATTTT. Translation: CASSDTRGQPQHF.

CDR3 DNA: TGCGCCAGCAGCTTGGCTCAGGGGAAGAGCGAGCAGTACTTC. Its translation is CASSLAQGKSEQYF. The J gene is TRBJ2-7, the V gene TRBV5-1, with D possibly TRBD1 on 6 matching bases. The CDR3 is made up of 14 amino acids. Trimming removed 0 bases from V and 6 bases from J, with 13 bases in between. The germline CDR1 and CDR2 sequences are SGHRS and YFSETQ.

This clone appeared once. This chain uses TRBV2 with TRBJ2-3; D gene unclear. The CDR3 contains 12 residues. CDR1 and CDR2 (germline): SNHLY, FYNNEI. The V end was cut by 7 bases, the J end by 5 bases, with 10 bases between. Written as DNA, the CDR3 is TGTGCCAGCAATACGGGCCTAGATACGCAGTATTTT. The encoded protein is CASNTGLDTQYF.

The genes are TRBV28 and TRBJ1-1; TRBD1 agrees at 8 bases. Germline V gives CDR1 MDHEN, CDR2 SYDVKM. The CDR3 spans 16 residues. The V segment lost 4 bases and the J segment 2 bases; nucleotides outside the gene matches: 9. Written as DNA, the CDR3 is TGTGCCAGCAGTTCAAACCCGGGACAGGCAAACACTGAAGCTTTCTTT. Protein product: CASSSNPGQANTEAFF.

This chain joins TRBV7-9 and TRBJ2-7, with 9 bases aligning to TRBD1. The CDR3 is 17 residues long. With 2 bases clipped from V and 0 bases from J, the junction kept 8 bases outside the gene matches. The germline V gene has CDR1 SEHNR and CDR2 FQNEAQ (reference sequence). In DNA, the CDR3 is TGTGCCAGCAGCTTAAATGGTGGGACAGGGCGCTCCTACGAGCAGTACTTC. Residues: CASSLNGGTGRSYEQYF.

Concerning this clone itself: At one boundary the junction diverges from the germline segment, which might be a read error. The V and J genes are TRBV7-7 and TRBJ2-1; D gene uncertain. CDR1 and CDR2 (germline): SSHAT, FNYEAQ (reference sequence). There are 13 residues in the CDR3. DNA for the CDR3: TGTGCTAGCAGCCCGAGGTCTGGGAATGAGCAGTTCTTC. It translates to CASSPRSGNEQFF.

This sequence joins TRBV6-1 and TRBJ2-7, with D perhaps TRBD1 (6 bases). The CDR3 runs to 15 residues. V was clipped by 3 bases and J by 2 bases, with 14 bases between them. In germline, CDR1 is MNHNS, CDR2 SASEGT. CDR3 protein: CASSDTGTPAYEQYF. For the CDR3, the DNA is TGTGCCAGCAGTGACACCGGGACACCGGCCTACGAGCAGTACTTC.